This T cell receptor beta chain was sequenced during a study of control samples from healthy donors and cancer patients. Profiling relied on immunoSEQ multiplex PCR, and the TCRdb table lists in-frame clones only, not all of them. In the table there are approximately 150,000 clones, roughly 88% of which are singletons. V lost 1 base, J lost 3 bases, and 3 bases lay in between. The germline V gene encodes CDR1 MGHRA and CDR2 YSYEKL. The CDR3 is 12 residues long. Input material: blood. The sequence was obtained from a man aged 18 to 29 in good health. The chain couples TRBV4-1 to TRBJ1-1, with D uncertain. The CDR3 nucleotides read TGCGCCAGCAGCCAAGTGGACACTGAAGCTTTCTTT. Translating it yields CASSQVDTEAFF.